The rows below give T cell receptor beta chains drawn from one sample of a study of cytomegalovirus exposure and HLA in healthy donors. Assay used: immunoSEQ multiplex PCR; TCRdb lists only in-frame clones, some missing. The data contain over 150,000 clones, around four fifths of them singletons. The sample was PBMCs. The receptors were sampled from a boy aged 2 to 10 in good health and CMV-seronegative. Each CDR3 is given with its conserved first and last residue. The D gene is left open where the match is weak. Some rows mark clone size as missing; the rest say once, few, many or name a class of expanded clone.

>TRBV27|-|TRBJ1-2|-
CASSGPRDTTSNYGYTF
TGTGCCAGCAGTGGCCCGAGGGACACCACCTCTAACTATGGCTACACCTTC
>TRBV6-5|TRBD2|TRBJ2-7|-
CASSYSGLAGSYEQYF
TGTGCCAGCAGTTACTCCGGACTAGCGGGTTCCTACGAGCAGTACTTC
>TRBV5-4|TRBD2|TRBJ2-5|-
CASSPTTSGGLKTQYF
TGTGCCAGCAGCCCTACTACTAGCGGGGGGTTGAAGACCCAGTACTTC
>TRBV18|-|TRBJ1-4|few
CASSPLRIGEKLFF
TGTGCCAGCTCACCACTGAGGATTGGTGAAAAACTGTTTTTT
>TRBV19|-|TRBJ2-1|-
CASSMGLHNEQFF
TGTGCCAGTAGTATGGGACTCCACAATGAGCAGTTCTTC
>TRBV5-8|-|TRBJ1-5|once
CASSLTDSSNQPQHF
TGTGCCAGCAGCCTGACCGACAGTAGCAATCAGCCCCAGCATTTT
>TRBV13|-|TRBJ1-2|-
CASSSPMGSGGYTF
TGTGCCAGCAGCTCACCGATGGGGAGTGGCGGCTACACCTTC
>TRBV11-2|-|TRBJ1-3|-
CASSPGSSGNTIYF
TGTGCCAGCAGCCCGGGGAGCTCTGGAAACACCATATATTTT
>TRBV27|TRBD2|TRBJ2-3|-
CASSLKTSGRRTDTQYF
TGTGCCAGCAGTTTGAAGACTAGCGGGAGGAGGACAGATACGCAGTATTTT
>TRBV9|-|TRBJ2-7|-
CASSDAINSYEQYF
TGTGCCAGCAGCGATGCAATAAACTCCTACGAGCAGTACTTC
>TRBV7-9|-|TRBJ1-1|-
CASSFYRGAEQTEAFF
TGTGCCAGCAGCTTTTATCGGGGGGCGGAACAGACTGAAGCTTTCTTT
>TRBV7-2|TRBD1|TRBJ1-2|-
CASSPGQGYYGYTF
TGTGCCAGCAGCCCCGGACAGGGGTACTATGGCTACACCTTC
>TRBV6-1|-|TRBJ1-4|-
CASSRKQGKLFF
TGTGCCAGCAGCAGAAAACAGGGAAAACTGTTTTTT
>TRBV19|-|TRBJ2-3|-
CASSIGRATDTQYF
TGTGCCAGTAGTATCGGCAGGGCCACAGATACGCAGTATTTT
>TRBV6-1|TRBD1|TRBJ1-1|few
CASSEQGVTEAFF
TGTGCCAGCAGTGAACAGGGGGTCACTGAAGCTTTCTTT
>TRBV5-6|-|TRBJ1-4|-
CASSLRTEAEKLFF
TGTGCCAGCAGCTTGAGGACAGAGGCTGAAAAACTGTTTTTT
>TRBV5-6|TRBD2|TRBJ2-5|few
CASSLAGRAQETQYF
TGTGCCAGCAGCTTGGCAGGGAGGGCCCAAGAGACCCAGTACTTC
>TRBV2|-|TRBJ1-2|-
CASSEAGYGYTF
TGTGCCAGCAGTGAGGCAGGCTATGGCTACACCTTC
>TRBV2|TRBD2|TRBJ2-3|-
CASSEETSGGTDTQYF
TGTGCCAGCAGTGAAGAAACTAGCGGAGGCACAGATACGCAGTATTTT
>TRBV7-2|-|TRBJ1-3|-
CASSQQGSFSGNTIYF
TGTGCCAGCAGCCAACAGGGATCGTTCTCTGGAAACACCATATATTTT
>TRBV30|TRBD1|TRBJ1-1|-
CAWSTAGTGRAEAFF
TGTGCCTGGAGCACCGCCGGGACAGGGAGGGCTGAAGCTTTCTTT
>TRBV30|TRBD1|TRBJ2-2|once
CAWRTQGAQGGELFF
TGTGCCTGGAGGACACAGGGGGCGCAGGGCGGGGAGCTGTTTTTT
>TRBV5-1|-|TRBJ2-5|-
CASSLSGALGETQYF
TGCGCCAGCAGCTTGTCAGGGGCCCTAGGAGAGACCCAGTACTTC
>TRBV5-6|-|TRBJ1-1|-
CASSLGGVTVEAFF
TGTGCCAGCAGCTTGGGCGGTGTGACCGTTGAAGCTTTCTTT
>TRBV27|TRBD1|TRBJ1-6|-
CASSPLEGALWNSPLHF
TGTGCCAGCAGCCCCCTGGAGGGGGCCTTATGGAATTCACCCCTCCACTTT
>TRBV15|-|TRBJ2-1|-
CATSRDEVADEQFF
TGTGCCACCAGCAGAGATGAGGTAGCGGATGAGCAGTTCTTC
>TRBV4-2|-|TRBJ1-4|few
CASSQDGRVGSDEKLFF
TGTGCCAGCAGCCAAGATGGGCGCGTTGGCAGTGATGAAAAACTGTTTTTT
>TRBV19|TRBD1|TRBJ2-5|-
CASSIPTGAGAETQYF
TGTGCCAGTAGTATACCGACAGGGGCGGGTGCAGAGACCCAGTACTTC
>TRBV19|TRBD2|TRBJ2-3|-
CASRTLAGDKGTQYF
TGTGCCAGTAGAACACTAGCGGGAGACAAGGGTACGCAGTATTTT
>TRBV6-6|-|TRBJ2-1|-
CASSQLINEQFF
TGTGCCAGCAGCCAACTTATCAATGAGCAGTTCTTC
>TRBV27|-|TRBJ1-5|-
CASSTDRYQPQHF
TGTGCCAGCAGTACCGACAGATATCAGCCCCAGCATTTT
>TRBV30|TRBD2|TRBJ2-4|-
CAWSVREGGRAYIQYF
TGTGCCTGGAGTGTACGGGAGGGCGGGAGGGCTTACATTCAGTACTTC
>TRBV6-5|TRBD2|TRBJ2-3|-
CASSYGGGRTDTQYF
TGTGCCAGCAGTTACGGCGGGGGACGGACAGATACGCAGTATTTT
>TRBV4-1|TRBD2|TRBJ2-2|-
CASSQEQREVGELFF
TGCGCCAGCAGCCAAGAACAGCGGGAGGTCGGGGAGCTGTTTTTT
>TRBV6-6|-|TRBJ2-5|-
CASTLRGGGKETQYF
TGTGCCAGCACTTTACGAGGGGGAGGGAAGGAGACCCAGTACTTC
>TRBV6-1|-|TRBJ2-5|-
CASSVGAGETQYF
TGTGCCAGCAGTGTTGGGGCTGGGGAGACCCAGTACTTC
>TRBV4-1|-|TRBJ2-2|few
CASFHIQGPGELFF
TGCGCCAGCTTCCACATTCAGGGCCCCGGGGAGCTGTTTTTT
>TRBV5-1|-|TRBJ2-3|few
CASSQDIFDSGHTQYF
TGCGCCAGCAGCCAAGACATATTCGACAGTGGACATACGCAGTATTTT
>TRBV5-1|TRBD1|TRBJ2-5|-
CASSFGTGGQETQYF
TGCGCCAGCAGCTTCGGGACAGGGGGTCAAGAGACCCAGTACTTC
>TRBV30|TRBD1|TRBJ1-2|-
CAWSRDRNYGYTF
TGTGCCTGGAGTAGGGACAGGAACTATGGCTACACCTTC
>TRBV7-6|TRBD2|TRBJ2-2|-
CASSLGTSGTGELFF
TGTGCCAGCAGCTTAGGAACTAGCGGTACCGGGGAGCTGTTTTTT
>TRBV5-6|-|TRBJ1-2|-
CASSSTRNRDGYTF
TGTGCCAGCAGCTCCACCCGAAACAGGGATGGCTACACCTTC
>TRBV7-9|-|TRBJ1-3|-
CASTTISGNTIYF
TGTGCCAGCACCACAATCTCTGGAAACACCATATATTTT
>TRBV27|-|TRBJ2-3|-
CATGGTGADTQYF
TGTGCCACCGGGGGGACAGGAGCAGATACGCAGTATTTT
>TRBV10-3|-|TRBJ1-6|-
CAIEDSDGNSPLHF
TGTGCCATCGAGGACAGTGACGGGAATTCACCCCTCCACTTT
>TRBV27|TRBD2|TRBJ2-5|-
CASRIAGGETQYF
TGTGCCAGCAGGATAGCGGGAGGAGAGACCCAGTACTTC
>TRBV7-9|TRBD1|TRBJ1-6|-
CASSPTGGYNSPLHF
TGTGCCAGCAGCCCAACAGGGGGCTATAATTCACCCCTCCACTTT
>TRBV6-5|-|TRBJ2-3|-
CASSYSVPYSPDTQYF
TGTGCCAGCAGTTACTCGGTCCCCTACAGCCCAGATACGCAGTATTTT
>TRBV29-1|-|TRBJ2-1|once
CSVAGISYNEQFF
TGCAGCGTTGCTGGTATTAGCTACAATGAGCAGTTCTTC
>TRBV5-5|-|TRBJ2-5|-
CASSSSVSQETQYF
TGTGCCAGCAGCTCTAGCGTAAGCCAAGAGACCCAGTACTTC
>TRBV30|-|TRBJ2-3|-
CAWIQRDTQYF
TGTGCCTGGATTCAACGGGATACGCAGTATTTT
>TRBV28|TRBD1|TRBJ1-1|-
CASSTPQGANTEAFF
TGTGCCAGCAGTACACCCCAGGGGGCGAACACTGAAGCTTTCTTT